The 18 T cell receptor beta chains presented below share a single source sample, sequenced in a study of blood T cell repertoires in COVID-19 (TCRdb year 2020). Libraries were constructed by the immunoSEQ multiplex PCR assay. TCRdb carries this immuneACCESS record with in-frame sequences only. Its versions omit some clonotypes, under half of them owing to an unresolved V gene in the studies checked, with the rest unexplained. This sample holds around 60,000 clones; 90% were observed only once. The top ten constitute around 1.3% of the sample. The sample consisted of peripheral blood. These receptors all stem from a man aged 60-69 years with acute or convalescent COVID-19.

CDR3 sequence reads: CASSLSYYEQYF. The DNA for the CDR3 is TGTGCCAGCAGCTTGTCTTACTACGAGCAGTACTTC. V usage is TRBV5-6 and J usage is TRBJ2-7; D is undetermined. Germline V gene sequence: CDR1 SGHDT, CDR2 YYEEEE. The CDR3 covers 12 residues. Deletions cut 1 base from V and 3 bases from J, with 5 bases between.

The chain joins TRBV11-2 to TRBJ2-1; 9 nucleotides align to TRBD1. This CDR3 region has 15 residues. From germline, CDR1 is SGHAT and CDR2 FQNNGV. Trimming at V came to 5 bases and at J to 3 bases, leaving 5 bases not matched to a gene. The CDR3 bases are TGTGCCAGCAGCGCCACAGGGGGCTACTACAATGAGCAGTTCTTC. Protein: CASSATGGYYNEQFF.

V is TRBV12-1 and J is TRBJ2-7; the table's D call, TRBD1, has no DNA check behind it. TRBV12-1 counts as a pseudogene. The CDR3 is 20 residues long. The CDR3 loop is CANSASPGTGESGRTYEQYF. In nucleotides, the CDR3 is TGTGCCAACAGCGCATCCCCCGGGACAGGGGAATCTGGACGAACCTACGAGCAGTACTTC.

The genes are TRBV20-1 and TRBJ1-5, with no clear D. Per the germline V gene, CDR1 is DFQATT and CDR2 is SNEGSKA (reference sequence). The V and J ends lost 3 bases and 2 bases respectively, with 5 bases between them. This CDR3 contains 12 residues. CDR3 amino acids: CSASDGNQPQHF. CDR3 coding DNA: TGCAGTGCTAGTGACGGCAATCAGCCCCAGCATTTT.

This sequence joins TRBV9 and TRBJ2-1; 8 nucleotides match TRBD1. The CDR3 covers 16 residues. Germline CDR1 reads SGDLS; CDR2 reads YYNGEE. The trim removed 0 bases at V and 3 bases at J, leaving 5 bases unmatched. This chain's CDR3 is CASSVGLTGVYNEQFF. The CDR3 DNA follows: TGTGCCAGCAGCGTAGGCCTGACAGGGGTCTACAATGAGCAGTTCTTC.

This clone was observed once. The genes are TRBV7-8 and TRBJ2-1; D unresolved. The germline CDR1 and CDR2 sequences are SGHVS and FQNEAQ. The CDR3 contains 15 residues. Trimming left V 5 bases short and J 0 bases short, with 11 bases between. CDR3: CASSLPWSSYNEQFF. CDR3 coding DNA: TGTGCCAGCAGCCTCCCGTGGAGCTCCTACAATGAGCAGTTCTTC.

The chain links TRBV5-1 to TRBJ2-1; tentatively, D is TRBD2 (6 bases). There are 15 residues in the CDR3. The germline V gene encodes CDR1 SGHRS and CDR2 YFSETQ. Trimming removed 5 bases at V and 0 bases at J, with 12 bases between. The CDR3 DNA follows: TGCGCCAGCAGGCGGGACCTCAACTCCTACAATGAGCAGTTCTTC. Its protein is CASRRDLNSYNEQFF.

This CDR3 reads CASRAGTSSYEQYF. The CDR3 DNA follows: TGTGCCAGCAGAGCCGGGACAAGCTCCTACGAGCAGTACTTC. The gene calls are TRBV2 and TRBJ2-7, with D possibly being TRBD1 (6 bases). Germline V gene lookup returns CDR1 SNHLY and CDR2 FYNNEI. Trimming shortened V by 6 bases and J by 0 bases, and 12 bases separated the two germline ends. The CDR3 has 14 residues.

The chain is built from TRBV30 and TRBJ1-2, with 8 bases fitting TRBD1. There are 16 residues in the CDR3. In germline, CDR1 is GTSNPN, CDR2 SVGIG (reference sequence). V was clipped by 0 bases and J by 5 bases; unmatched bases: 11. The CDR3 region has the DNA TGTGCCTGGAGTGTACCCACAGGGGGTATCCAATATGGCTACACCTTC. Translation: CAWSVPTGGIQYGYTF.

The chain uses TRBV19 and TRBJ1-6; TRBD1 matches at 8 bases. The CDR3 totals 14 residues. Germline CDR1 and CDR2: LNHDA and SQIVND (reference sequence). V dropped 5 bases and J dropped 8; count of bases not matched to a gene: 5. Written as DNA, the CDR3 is TGTGCCAGTAGTTGGACAGGGACAGATTCACCCCTCCACTTT. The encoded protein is CASSWTGTDSPLHF.

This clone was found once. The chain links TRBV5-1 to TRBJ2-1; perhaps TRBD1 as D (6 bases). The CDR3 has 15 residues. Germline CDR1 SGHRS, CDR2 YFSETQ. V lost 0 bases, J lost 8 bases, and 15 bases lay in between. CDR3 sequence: CASSLEQGGVDEQFF. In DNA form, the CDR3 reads TGCGCCAGCAGCTTGGAACAGGGTGGTGTGGATGAGCAGTTCTTC.

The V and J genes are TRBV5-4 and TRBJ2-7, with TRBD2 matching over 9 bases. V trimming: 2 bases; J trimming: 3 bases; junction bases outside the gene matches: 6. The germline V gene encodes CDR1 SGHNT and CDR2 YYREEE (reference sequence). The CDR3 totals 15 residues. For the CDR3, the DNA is TGTGCCAGCAGCTTCCAGCGGGGGGCGAGCTACGAGCAGTACTTC. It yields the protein CASSFQRGASYEQYF.

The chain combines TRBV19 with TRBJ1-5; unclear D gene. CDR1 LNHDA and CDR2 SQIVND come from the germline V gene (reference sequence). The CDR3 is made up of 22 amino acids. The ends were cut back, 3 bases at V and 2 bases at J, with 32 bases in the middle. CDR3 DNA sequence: TGTGCCAGTAGTATCCCGCTGTCCTTTCCCCTTTCCTACTTGAGGGGCAATCAGCCCCAGCATTTT. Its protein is CASSIPLSFPLSYLRGNQPQHF.

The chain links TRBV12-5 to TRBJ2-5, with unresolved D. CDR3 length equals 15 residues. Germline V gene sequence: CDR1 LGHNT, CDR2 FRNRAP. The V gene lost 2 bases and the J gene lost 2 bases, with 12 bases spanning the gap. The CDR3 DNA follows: TGTGCTAGTGGTTTGCCAACGTGGCCGCAAGAGACCCAGTACTTC. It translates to CASGLPTWPQETQYF.

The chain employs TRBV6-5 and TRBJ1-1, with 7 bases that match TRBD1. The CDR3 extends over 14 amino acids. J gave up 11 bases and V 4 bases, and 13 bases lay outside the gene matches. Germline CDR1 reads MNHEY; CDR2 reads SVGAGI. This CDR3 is CASSSSVQGKRAFF. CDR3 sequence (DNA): TGTGCCAGCAGTTCTTCCGTACAGGGGAAACGGGCTTTCTTT.

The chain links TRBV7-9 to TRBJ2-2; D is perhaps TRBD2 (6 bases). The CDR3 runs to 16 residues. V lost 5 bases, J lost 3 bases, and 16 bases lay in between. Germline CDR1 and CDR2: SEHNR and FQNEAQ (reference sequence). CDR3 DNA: TGTGCCAGCAGCAATAGGGGCGGGATGGACACCGGGGAGCTGTTTTTT. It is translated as CASSNRGGMDTGELFF.

CDR3: CASSLTSETANYGYTF. The CDR3 coding sequence is TGTGCCAGCAGTCTTACATCAGAAACAGCTAACTATGGCTACACCTTC. This chain uses TRBV27 with TRBJ1-2; D uncertain. Germline V gene sequence: CDR1 MNHEY, CDR2 SMNVEV (reference sequence). This CDR3 region has 16 residues. The V gene lost 5 bases and the J gene lost 0 bases, with 16 bases spanning the gap.

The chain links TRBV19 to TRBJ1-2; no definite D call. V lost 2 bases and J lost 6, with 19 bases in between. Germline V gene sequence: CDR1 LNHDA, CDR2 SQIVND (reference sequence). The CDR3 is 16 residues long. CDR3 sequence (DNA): TGTGCCAGTAGTATAAATCGTGGGCGAATTTACCATGGCTACACCTTC. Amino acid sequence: CASSINRGRIYHGYTF.